Reported below is one T cell receptor (beta chain). This table comes from immunoSEQ multiplex PCR, and its TCRdb copy is limited to in-frame clones, with some not included. The data show roughly 1,500,000 clones, 98% seen once. This sample is drawn from a study of shared clonotypes between healthy human individuals. The sample was naive CD4+ T cells sorted from blood. Subset given: CD45RA+ positively selected. This sequence was found in a man aged 25-40 years in good health.

The CDR3 DNA reads as TGTGCCACCAGCAGTGCAGGGTGGGAGACCCAGTACTTC. It is translated as CATSSAGWETQYF. The rearrangement joins TRBV15 to TRBJ2-5, with a weak D call TRBD1 (5 bases). V lost 3 bases to trimming and J lost 5 bases, with 10 bases between them. Germline lookup yields CDR1 LNHNV and CDR2 YYDKDF (reference sequence). The CDR3 totals 13 residues. The whole variable domain, filled in from reference TRBV15 and TRBJ2-5, reads DAMVIQNPRYQVTQFGKPVTLSCSQTLNHNVMYWYQQKSSQAPKLLFHYYDKDFNNEADTPDNFQSRRPNTSFCFLDIRSPGLGDTAMYLCATSSAGWETQYFGPGTRLLVL.